The next 5 T cell receptor beta chains were all read from a single sample in a study of T-cell memory formation after mild COVID-19. TCRdb re-derived calls from the 5' RACE reads in MiXCR, one entry per CDR3 protein. The sample comprises 300,000 to 400,000 distinct CDR3 sequences, around 20% of which are singletons, and around 12% rests with the top ten. The sequenced sample consisted of PBMCs or a T cell subset sorted from them (not recorded which). These receptors came from an adult woman who had mild COVID-19 (a few samples of this study predate the infection). Cell type and time point are not known.

This clonotype has ten or more counts. The chain couples TRBV25-1 to TRBJ2-7; tentative D call: TRBD1 (6 bases). Germline V gives CDR1 MGHDK, CDR2 SYGVNS. This CDR3 spans 13 amino acids. V was clipped by 4 bases and J by 2 bases, with 9 bases between them. The CDR3: CASSATGTYEQYF. In DNA, the CDR3 is TGTGCCAGCAGTGCAACAGGGACCTACGAGCAGTACTTC.

V gene TRBV11-1 combines with J gene TRBJ2-3, with 11 nucleotides matching TRBD2. The trim removed 1 base at V and 4 bases at J, leaving 7 bases unmatched. The V gene's germline CDR1 is SGHAT and CDR2 FQDESV (reference sequence). This CDR3 has 17 amino acids. The CDR3 here is CASSLVLTSGTADTQYF. For the CDR3, the DNA is TGTGCCAGCAGCTTAGTCTTGACTAGCGGGACCGCAGATACGCAGTATTTT.

The V and J genes are TRBV19 and TRBJ2-7; 7 bases fit TRBD1. The V gene's germline CDR1 is LNHDA and CDR2 SQIVND (reference sequence). V was pared by 4 bases and J by 0 bases, with 6 bases of the junction left unmatched. The length of the CDR3 is 15 residues. CDR3 amino acids: CASSNQGGSSYEQYF. CDR3 in DNA: TGTGCCAGTAGTAACCAAGGGGGCAGCTCCTACGAGCAGTACTTC.

This clonotype was recorded once. CDR3 in amino acids: CSARVTGGAYNEQFF. The CDR3 nucleotides read TGCAGTGCTAGAGTAACAGGGGGCGCGTACAATGAGCAGTTCTTC. V is TRBV20-1 and J is TRBJ2-1, with 9 bases identical to TRBD1. The CDR3 spans 15 residues. V lost 1 base, J lost 4 bases, and 5 bases stayed unmatched. CDR1 DFQATT and CDR2 SNEGSKA come from the germline V gene (reference sequence).

The chain combines TRBV9 with TRBJ2-1, with TRBD2 identical over 8 bases. The V gene end was trimmed by 4 bases and the J gene end by 6 bases; junction bases not matched to a gene: 6. The germline V gene has CDR1 SGDLS and CDR2 YYNGEE. The CDR3 has 14 amino acids. Here the CDR3 DNA reads TGTGCCAGCAGCCCGGGGGGGAAGGTCAATGAGCAGTTCTTC. The encoded protein is CASSPGGKVNEQFF.